The 25 T cell receptor beta chains presented below share a single source sample, sequenced in a study of molecular identifiers for immune sequencing clone quantification. TCRdb re-analysed the PCR reads in MiXCR, keeping a single row per CDR3 protein. The sample consists of around 480,000 distinct CDR3 sequences, about a quarter of them appearing once. Sequencing was done on a sample of naive CD8+ T cells from blood, with Jurkat cell RNA spiked in. Subset meaning: FACS-sorted CD8+CD4-CCR7+CD45RA+ naive T cells. These receptors all stem from a human donor in good health. Some libraries in this study had Jurkat cell RNA spiked in.

This clonotype has only a few counts. V is TRBV4-3 and J is TRBJ1-3; no firm D call. Trimming stripped 1 base from V and 4 bases from J, with 17 bases between. Germline V gene lookup returns CDR1 LGHNA and CDR2 YSLEER. CDR3 length equals 17 residues. The DNA for the CDR3 is TGCGCCAGCAGCCAAGGGCATTTCGCTGGACCCGGAAACACCATATATTTT. Protein product: CASSQGHFAGPGNTIYF.

This clonotype was seen repeatedly, ten times or more. J is TRBJ1-1 and V is TRBV5-6, with D uncertain. Germline lookup yields CDR1 SGHDT and CDR2 YYEEEE. The CDR3 runs 14 residues. V gave up 5 bases and J gave up 2 bases, with 13 bases separating them. The CDR3 sequence: CASSLPRSNTEAFF. In nucleotides, the CDR3 is TGTGCCAGCAGTCTTCCGCGAAGCAACACTGAAGCTTTCTTT.

This clonotype turned up a few times. This rearrangement joins TRBV6-2 or TRBV6-3 to TRBJ1-5; D possibly corresponds to TRBD1 (5 bases). The V end was cut by 6 bases, the J end by 3 bases, with 12 bases between. The CDR3 length is 14 residues. Germline V CDR1 and CDR2: MNHEY, SVGEGT. The CDR3 region is CASSRKGYNQPQHF. Written as DNA, the CDR3 is TGTGCCAGCAGCCGGAAGGGGTACAATCAGCCCCAGCATTTT.

The chain recombines TRBV7-7 with TRBJ2-2; D possibly corresponds to TRBD2 (5 bases). Germline-derived CDR1 and CDR2 are SSHAT and FNYEAQ (reference sequence). The CDR3 extends over 15 amino acids. V was cut by 8 bases and J by 5 bases, with 18 bases left in between. CDR3 protein: CASSPGTSRTGELFF. Here the CDR3 DNA reads TGTGCCAGCTCGCCGGGAACCTCACGGACCGGGGAGCTGTTTTTT.

This sequence joins TRBV4-3 and TRBJ2-7; D may correspond to TRBD1 or TRBD2 (5 bases each). CDR1 and CDR2 (germline): LGHNA, YSLEER. The CDR3 has 12 residues. Trimming removed 6 bases from V and 7 bases from J, with 13 bases in between. The CDR3 DNA reads as TGCGCCAGCAGTAGAGGGGATGGGGAGCAGTACTTC. It translates to CASSRGDGEQYF.

The gene calls are TRBV5-6 and TRBJ2-7; 10 bases align to TRBD1. The CDR3 consists of 15 residues. With 0 bases clipped from V and 6 bases from J, the junction kept 6 bases outside the gene matches. Germline V gives CDR1 SGHDT, CDR2 YYEEEE. The CDR3 is CASSLDADRGFEQYF. The CDR3 DNA is TGTGCCAGCAGCTTGGATGCGGACAGGGGGTTCGAGCAGTACTTC.

This clonotype has at least ten counts. The chain recombines TRBV6-7 with TRBJ1-5; D remains unclear. TRBV6-7 counts as an open reading frame of uncertain function. This CDR3 has 14 residues. V lost 6 bases to trimming and J lost 6 bases, with 15 bases between them. The CDR3 loop is CASSLLPTCQPQHF. CDR3 DNA: TGTGCCAGCAGCCTTCTCCCTACATGTCAGCCCCAGCATTTT.

The table lists this clonotype with many counts. The chain employs TRBV12-3 or TRBV12-4 and TRBJ2-5; D ambiguous. The germline V and J ends were trimmed by 2 bases and 2 bases, with 9 bases remaining between them. This CDR3 region has 14 residues. Here the CDR3 reads CASSLIWGQETQYF. DNA for the CDR3: TGTGCCAGCAGTTTAATTTGGGGACAAGAGACCCAGTACTTC.

The J gene is TRBJ2-7, the V gene TRBV4-3; D ambiguous. Germline CDR1 LGHNA, CDR2 YSLEER. Trimming took off 0 bases at V and 3 bases at J, with 12 bases between the two ends. The CDR3 spans 15 residues. The CDR3 DNA reads as TGCGCCAGCAGCCAAGAGGCGACCCAAATCTACGAGCAGTACTTC. This encodes CASSQEATQIYEQYF.

This clonotype was counted many times. The chain combines TRBV5-6 with TRBJ2-7; 9 nucleotides line up with TRBD2. CDR1 and CDR2 (germline): SGHDT, YYEEEE. With V trimmed by 2 bases and J by 5 bases, 2 bases remained unmatched. The CDR3 has 13 residues. CDR3 region: CASSFAGGHEQYF. CDR3 nucleotides: TGTGCCAGCAGCTTTGCGGGGGGGCACGAGCAGTACTTC.

Only a few counts were recorded for this clonotype. CDR3 bases: TGTGCCAGCAGCCAAGATTCGTCCTATTCACCCCTCCACTTT. The encoded protein is CASSQDSSYSPLHF. The rearrangement links TRBV3-1 to TRBJ1-6, with D uncertain. This CDR3 comprises 14 residues. The V end was cut by 0 bases, the J end by 8 bases, with 8 bases between. Germline V gene lookup returns CDR1 LGHDT and CDR2 YNNKEL (reference sequence).

Concerning this clonotype itself: A read error is likely, as this CDR3 ends without the conserved phenylalanine or tryptophan. V gene TRBV7-9 combines with J gene TRBJ1-1; D is ambiguous. Germline V gene data show CDR1 as SEHNR and CDR2 as FQNEAQ (reference sequence). CDR3 length equals 14 residues. The V and J ends lost 5 bases and 10 bases respectively, with 20 bases between them. In DNA form, the CDR3 reads TGTGCCAGCAGCCCAGACCCTCACCTCGATTTAGCTTTCCTT. Amino acids: CASSPDPHLDLAFL.

This clonotype was counted ten times or more. The chain combines TRBV28 with TRBJ1-5; 7 nucleotides align to TRBD1. The CDR3 totals 14 residues. V trimming: 7 bases; J trimming: 7 bases; junction bases outside the gene matches: 10. Germline values: CDR1 MDHEN, CDR2 SYDVKM. CDR3 nucleotide sequence: TGTGCCAGCACCGAACAGGGGTCCCGGCAGCCCCAGCATTTT. Amino acids: CASTEQGSRQPQHF. The full variable domain, rest sourced from reference TRBV28 and TRBJ1-5, is DVKVTQSSRYLVKRTGEKVFLECVQDMDHENMFWYRQDPGLGLRLIYFSYDVKMKEKGDIPEGYSVSREKKERFSLILESASTNQTSMYLCASTEQGSRQPQHFGDGTRLSIL.

This clonotype turned up a few times. The gene calls are TRBV11-2 and TRBJ1-1; D perhaps matches TRBD1 (5 bases). Looked up from germline, CDR1 is SGHAT and CDR2 is FQNNGV. The ends were cut back, 1 base at V and 5 bases at J, with 11 bases in the middle. The CDR3 has 14 residues. CDR3 residues: CASSLAQGRTEAFF. CDR3 bases: TGTGCCAGCAGCTTAGCTCAGGGTCGGACTGAAGCTTTCTTT.

This clonotype was counted many times. The V and J genes are TRBV20-1 and TRBJ2-6, with D perhaps TRBD1 or TRBD2 (5 bases each). V was shortened by 0 bases and J by 4 bases, with 19 bases between the two germline ends. The CDR3 extends over 18 amino acids. CDR1 and CDR2 (germline): DFQATT, SNEGSKA (reference sequence). The CDR3 DNA follows: TGCAGTGCTAGAGATTCGAGGGGCCCACGTCAAGGGGCCAACGTCCTGACTTTC. Encoded protein: CSARDSRGPRQGANVLTF.

The rearrangement uses TRBV20-1 and TRBJ2-7; no clear D. The germline gives CDR1 DFQATT, CDR2 SNEGSKA (reference sequence). V was trimmed by 1 base and J by 4 bases, leaving 11 bases between them. This CDR3 has 13 residues. Here the CDR3 DNA reads TGCAGTGCTAGAGTGACTGAGTTGTACGAGCAGTACTTC. It specifies CSARVTELYEQYF.

The table lists this clonotype with a count of one. The chain recombines TRBV19 with TRBJ2-1, with 10 bases fitting TRBD2. The germline gives CDR1 LNHDA, CDR2 SQIVND (reference sequence). CDR3 length: 16 amino acids. After removal of 1 base from V and 10 bases from J, the junction contained 10 bases not matched to a gene. The CDR3 is CASSIGGTSAFVEQFF. The CDR3 nucleotides are TGTGCCAGTAGTATAGGAGGGACTAGCGCGTTCGTGGAGCAGTTCTTC.

This clonotype came up many times. The chain is built from TRBV5-6 and TRBJ2-3; TRBD2 might be the D (6 bases). V shed 3 bases and J shed 0 bases, with 11 bases lying between them. Germline-derived CDR1 and CDR2 are SGHDT and YYEEEE. CDR3 length equals 15 residues. The CDR3 bases are TGTGCCAGCAGCTATAGCGGTACTAGCACAGATACGCAGTATTTT. This translates into CASSYSGTSTDTQYF.

This clonotype has just a few counts. The chain recombines TRBV27 with TRBJ2-7; tentative D call: TRBD1 (6 bases). The V end was cut by 4 bases, the J end by 1 base, with 14 bases between. The CDR3 contains 15 residues. Per germline, CDR1 MNHEY and CDR2 SMNVEV (reference sequence). The CDR3 protein is CASSSFLTGSYEQYF. CDR3 DNA sequence: TGTGCCAGCAGTTCCTTCCTGACAGGTTCCTACGAGCAGTACTTC.

With regard to this clonotype: A read error may explain this, as a much larger clone is one base away. This sequence joins TRBV4-1 and TRBJ2-7; D perhaps matches TRBD1 (6 bases). The germline gives CDR1 MGHRA, CDR2 YSYEKL. The CDR3 is 13 residues long. The V gene lost 1 base and the J gene lost 9 bases, with 13 bases spanning the gap. CDR3 coding DNA: TGCGCCAGCAGCCAAGCCCAGGGGAACGCGCAGTACTTC. It is translated as CASSQAQGNAQYF.

About this clonotype itself: With a much larger clone just one base away, this may be a read error. The chain links TRBV12-3 or TRBV12-4 to TRBJ1-1; 7 bases agree with TRBD1. The CDR3 has 15 amino acids. DNA of the CDR3: TGTGCCAGCAGTCCCCCGCGACAGGGTAACACTGGAGCTTTCTTT. The encoded protein is CASSPPRQGNTGAFF.

In its sample, this clonotype was seen a few times. This chain connects TRBV20-1 to TRBJ2-7, with D perhaps given as TRBD1 or TRBD2 (5 bases each). The CDR3 runs 12 residues. Germline lookup yields CDR1 DFQATT and CDR2 SNEGSKA (reference sequence). The germline V and J ends were trimmed by 3 bases and 3 bases, with 9 bases remaining between them. CDR3 sequence: CSASGGGYEQYF. CDR3 DNA: TGCAGTGCTAGCGGTGGGGGCTACGAGCAGTACTTC.

V usage is TRBV9 and J usage is TRBJ2-4; D unclear. The CDR3 spans 12 residues. The germline V and J ends were trimmed by 3 bases and 4 bases, with 5 bases remaining between them. The V gene's germline CDR1 is SGDLS and CDR2 YYNGEE. This chain's CDR3 is CASSGPKNIQYF. The DNA for the CDR3 is TGTGCCAGCAGCGGACCTAAAAACATTCAGTACTTC.

In its sample, this clonotype was seen a few times. The V and J genes are TRBV5-4 and TRBJ2-5; D gene uncertain. Germline V gene lookup returns CDR1 SGHNT and CDR2 YYREEE (reference sequence). V shed 0 bases and J shed 1 base, with 10 bases lying between them. The CDR3 has 15 amino acids. CDR3 residues: CASSLAFEPQETQYF. In DNA, the CDR3 is TGTGCCAGCAGCTTGGCGTTCGAGCCCCAAGAGACCCAGTACTTC.

This sequence joins TRBV4-3 and TRBJ2-7; tentatively, D is TRBD1 (5 bases). The CDR3 is made up of 15 amino acids. The ends were cut back, 0 bases at V and 4 bases at J, with 13 bases in the middle. Germline CDR1 and CDR2: LGHNA and YSLEER. The CDR3 loop reads CASSQDSDSAYEQYF. CDR3 DNA sequence: TGCGCCAGCAGCCAAGATTCAGACAGTGCTTACGAGCAGTACTTC.